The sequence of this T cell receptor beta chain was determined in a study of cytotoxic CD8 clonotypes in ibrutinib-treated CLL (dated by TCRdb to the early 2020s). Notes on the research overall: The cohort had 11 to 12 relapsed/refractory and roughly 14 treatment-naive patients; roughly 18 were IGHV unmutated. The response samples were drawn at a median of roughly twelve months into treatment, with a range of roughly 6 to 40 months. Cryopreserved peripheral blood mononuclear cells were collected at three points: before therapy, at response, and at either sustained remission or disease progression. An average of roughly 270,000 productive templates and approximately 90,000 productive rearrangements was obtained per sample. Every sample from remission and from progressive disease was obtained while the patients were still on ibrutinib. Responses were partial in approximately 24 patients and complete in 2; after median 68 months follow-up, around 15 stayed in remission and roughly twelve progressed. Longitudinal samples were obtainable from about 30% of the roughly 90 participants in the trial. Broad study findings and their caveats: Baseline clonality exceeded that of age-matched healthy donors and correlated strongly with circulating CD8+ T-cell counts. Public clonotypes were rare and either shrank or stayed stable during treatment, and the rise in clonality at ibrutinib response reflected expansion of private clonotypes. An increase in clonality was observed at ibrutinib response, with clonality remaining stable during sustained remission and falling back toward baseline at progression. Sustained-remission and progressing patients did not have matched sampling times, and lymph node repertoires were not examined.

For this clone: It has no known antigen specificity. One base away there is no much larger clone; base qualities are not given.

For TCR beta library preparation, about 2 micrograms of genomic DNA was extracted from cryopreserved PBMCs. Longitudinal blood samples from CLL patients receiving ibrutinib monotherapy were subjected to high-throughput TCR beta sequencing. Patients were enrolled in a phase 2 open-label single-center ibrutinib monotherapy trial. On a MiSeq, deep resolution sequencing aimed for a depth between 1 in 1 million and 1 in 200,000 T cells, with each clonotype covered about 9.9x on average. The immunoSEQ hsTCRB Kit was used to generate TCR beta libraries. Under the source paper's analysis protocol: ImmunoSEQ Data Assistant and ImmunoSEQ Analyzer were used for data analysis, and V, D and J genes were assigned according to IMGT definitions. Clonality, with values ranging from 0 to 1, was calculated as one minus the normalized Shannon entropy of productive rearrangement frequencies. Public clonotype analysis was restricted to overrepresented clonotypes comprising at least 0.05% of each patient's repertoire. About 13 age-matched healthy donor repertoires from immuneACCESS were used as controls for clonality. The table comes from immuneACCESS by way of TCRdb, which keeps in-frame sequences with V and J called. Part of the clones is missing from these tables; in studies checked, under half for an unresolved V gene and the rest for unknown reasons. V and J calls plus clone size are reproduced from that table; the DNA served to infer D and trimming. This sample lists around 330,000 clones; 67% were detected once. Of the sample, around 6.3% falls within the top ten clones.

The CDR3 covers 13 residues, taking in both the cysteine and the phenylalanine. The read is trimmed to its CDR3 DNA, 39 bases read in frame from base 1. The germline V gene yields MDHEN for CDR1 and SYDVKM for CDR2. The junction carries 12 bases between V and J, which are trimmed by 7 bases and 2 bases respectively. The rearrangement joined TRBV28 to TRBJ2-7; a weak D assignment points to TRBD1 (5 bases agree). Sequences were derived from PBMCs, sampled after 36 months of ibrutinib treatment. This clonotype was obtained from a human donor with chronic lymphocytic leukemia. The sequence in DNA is TGTGCCAGCACCCTTAAGGGGCCCTACGAGCAGTACTTC. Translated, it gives CASTLKGPYEQYF.